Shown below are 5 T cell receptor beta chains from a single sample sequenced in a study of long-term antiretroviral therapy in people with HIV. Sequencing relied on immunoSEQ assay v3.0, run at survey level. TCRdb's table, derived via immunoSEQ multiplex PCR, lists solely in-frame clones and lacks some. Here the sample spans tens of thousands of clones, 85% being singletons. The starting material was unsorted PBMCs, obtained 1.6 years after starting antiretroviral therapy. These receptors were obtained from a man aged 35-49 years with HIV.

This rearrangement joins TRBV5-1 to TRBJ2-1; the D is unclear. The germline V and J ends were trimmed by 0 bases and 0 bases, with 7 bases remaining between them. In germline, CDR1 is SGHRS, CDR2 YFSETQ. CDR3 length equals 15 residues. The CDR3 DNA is TGCGCCAGCAGCTTGGAGGATTACTCCTACAATGAGCAGTTCTTC. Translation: CASSLEDYSYNEQFF.

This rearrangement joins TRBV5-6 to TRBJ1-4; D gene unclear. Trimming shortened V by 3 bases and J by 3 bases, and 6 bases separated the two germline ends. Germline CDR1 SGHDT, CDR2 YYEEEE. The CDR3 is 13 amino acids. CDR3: CASSSGPNEKLFF. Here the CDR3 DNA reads TGTGCCAGCAGCTCAGGCCCTAATGAAAAACTGTTTTTT.

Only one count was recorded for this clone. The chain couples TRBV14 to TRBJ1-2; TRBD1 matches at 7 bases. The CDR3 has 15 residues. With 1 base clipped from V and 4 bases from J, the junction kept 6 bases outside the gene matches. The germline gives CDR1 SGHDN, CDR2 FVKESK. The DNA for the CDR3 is TGTGCCAGCAGCCAAGCTAGGGGGCCGGCCTATGGCTACACCTTC. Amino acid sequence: CASSQARGPAYGYTF. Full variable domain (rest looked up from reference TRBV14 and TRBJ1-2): EAGVTQFPSHSVIEKGQTVTLRCDPISGHDNLYWYRRVMGKEIKFLLHFVKESKQDESGMPNNRFLAERTGGTYSTLKVQPAELEDSGVYFCASSQARGPAYGYTFGSGTRLTVV.

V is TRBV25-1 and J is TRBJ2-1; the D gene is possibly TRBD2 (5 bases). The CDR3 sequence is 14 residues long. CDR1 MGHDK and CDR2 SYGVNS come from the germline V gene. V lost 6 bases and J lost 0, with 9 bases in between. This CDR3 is CASRPTSSYNEQFF. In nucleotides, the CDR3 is TGTGCCAGCAGACCCACTAGCTCCTACAATGAGCAGTTCTTC. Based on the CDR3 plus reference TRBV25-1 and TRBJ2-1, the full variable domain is EADIYQTPRYLVIGTGKKITLECSQTMGHDKMYWYQQDPGMELHLIHYSYGVNSTEKGDLSSESTVSRIRTEHFPLTLESARPSHTSQYLCASRPTSSYNEQFFGPGTRLTVL.

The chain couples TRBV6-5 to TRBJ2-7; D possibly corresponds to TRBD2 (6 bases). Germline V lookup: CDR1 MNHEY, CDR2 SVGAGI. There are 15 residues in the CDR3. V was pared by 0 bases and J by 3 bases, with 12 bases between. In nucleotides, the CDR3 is TGTGCCAGCAGTTACTCGGAGGGGTACCACTACGAGCAGTACTTC. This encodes CASSYSEGYHYEQYF.